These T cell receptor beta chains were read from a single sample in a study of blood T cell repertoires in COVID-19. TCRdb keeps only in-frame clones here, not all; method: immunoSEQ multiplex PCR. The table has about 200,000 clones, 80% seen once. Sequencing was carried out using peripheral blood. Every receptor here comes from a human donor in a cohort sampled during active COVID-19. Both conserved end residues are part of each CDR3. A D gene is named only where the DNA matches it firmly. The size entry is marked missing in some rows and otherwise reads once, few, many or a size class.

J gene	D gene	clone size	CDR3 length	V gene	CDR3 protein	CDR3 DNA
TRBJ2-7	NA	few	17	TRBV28	CASSLHSGGTSTYEQYF	TGTGCCAGCAGTTTACATTCAGGGGGGACTTCCACCTACGAGCAGTACTTC
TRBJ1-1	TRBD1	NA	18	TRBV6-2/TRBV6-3	CASSFSLEGQYMNTEAFF	TGTGCCAGCAGTTTTTCCTTGGAGGGACAGTACATGAACACTGAAGCTTTCTTT
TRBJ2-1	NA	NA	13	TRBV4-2	CASSRDQEAVWFF	TGTGCCAGCAGCCGAGACCAGGAGGCCGTGTGGTTCTTC
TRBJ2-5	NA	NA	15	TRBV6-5	CASSYSTGSGETQYF	TGTGCCAGCAGTTACTCGACAGGTTCGGGGGAGACCCAGTACTTC
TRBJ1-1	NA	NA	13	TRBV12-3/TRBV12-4	CASSPGGQTRAFF	TGTGCCAGCAGTCCTGGAGGGCAGACTAGGGCTTTCTTT
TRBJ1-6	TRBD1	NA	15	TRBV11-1	CASSLDRAYNSPLHF	TGTGCCAGCAGCCTGGACAGGGCCTATAATTCACCCCTCCACTTT
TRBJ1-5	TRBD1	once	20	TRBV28	CASSSPLGQGVMGSNQPQHF	TGTGCCAGCAGTTCGCCACTCGGACAGGGTGTCATGGGGAGCAATCAGCCCCAGCATTTT
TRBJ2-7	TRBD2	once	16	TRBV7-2	CASSDPKAGWTYEQYF	TGTGCCAGCAGCGATCCCAAAGCGGGGTGGACCTACGAGCAGTACTTC
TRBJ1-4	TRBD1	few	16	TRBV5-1	CASSTGTGDGGEKLFF	TGCGCCAGCAGCACCGGGACAGGGGACGGAGGCGAAAAACTGTTTTTT
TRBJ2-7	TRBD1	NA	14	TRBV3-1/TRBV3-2	CASSFRTGGRGQYF	TGTGCCAGCAGCTTCCGGACAGGGGGTAGAGGGCAGTACTTC
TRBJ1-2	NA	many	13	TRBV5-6	CASGRQAPEGYTF	TGTGCCAGCGGGAGACAGGCGCCGGAGGGCTACACCTTC
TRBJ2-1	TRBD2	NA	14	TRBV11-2	CASSLGGSYNEQFF	TGTGCCAGCAGCTTGGGGGGGTCCTACAATGAGCAGTTCTTC
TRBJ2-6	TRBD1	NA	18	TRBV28	CASSLSGTGVSGANVLTF	TGTGCCAGCAGTTTATCGGGGACAGGGGTCTCTGGGGCCAACGTCCTGACTTTC
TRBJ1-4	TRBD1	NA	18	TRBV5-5	CASSTLAGTEKANEKLFF	TGTGCCAGCAGCACACTTGCCGGGACAGAGAAGGCTAATGAAAAACTGTTTTTT
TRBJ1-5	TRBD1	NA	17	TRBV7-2	CASSARDSRFSNQPQHF	TGTGCCAGCAGCGCCCGGGACAGCAGATTTAGCAATCAGCCCCAGCATTTT
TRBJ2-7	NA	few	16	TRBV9	CASSVTVSAGSYEQYF	TGTGCCAGCAGCGTCACGGTCAGCGCCGGCTCCTACGAGCAGTACTTC
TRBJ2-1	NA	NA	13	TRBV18	CASSFDSDNEQFF	TGTGCCAGCTCATTCGACAGCGACAATGAGCAGTTCTTC
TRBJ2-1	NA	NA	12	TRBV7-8	CASSLVASLVFF	TGTGCCAGCAGCTTAGTGGCTAGTTTAGTGTTCTTC
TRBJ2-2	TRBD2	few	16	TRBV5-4	CASSPFSGANTGELFF	TGTGCCAGCAGCCCATTTAGCGGGGCCAACACCGGGGAGCTGTTTTTT
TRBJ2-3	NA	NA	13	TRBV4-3	CASSQETGDTQYF	TGCGCCAGCAGCCAAGAAACCGGAGATACGCAGTATTTT
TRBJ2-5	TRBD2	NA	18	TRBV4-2	CASSQVSGGASMGETQYF	TGTGCCAGCAGCCAAGTAAGCGGGGGGGCCTCAATGGGAGAGACCCAGTACTTC
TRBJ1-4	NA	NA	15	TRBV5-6	CASSLDRAGVEKLFF	TGTGCCAGCAGCTTGGACAGGGCCGGGGTAGAAAAACTGTTTTTT
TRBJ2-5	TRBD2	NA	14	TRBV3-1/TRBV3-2	CASSLHAGGETQYF	TGTGCCAGCAGCCTCCACGCGGGGGGGGAGACCCAGTACTTC
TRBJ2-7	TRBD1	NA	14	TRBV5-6	CASSPTGVSYEQYF	TGTGCCAGCAGCCCTACAGGGGTCAGCTACGAGCAGTACTTC
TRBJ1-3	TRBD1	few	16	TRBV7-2	CASSPRQGGSGNTIYF	TGTGCCAGCAGCCCGCGACAGGGAGGCTCTGGAAACACCATATATTTT
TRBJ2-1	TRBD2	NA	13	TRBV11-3	CASSFDGGNEQFF	TGTGCCAGCAGCTTCGACGGGGGGAATGAGCAGTTCTTC
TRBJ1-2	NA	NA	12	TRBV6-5	CASREDLYGYTF	TGTGCCAGCAGAGAGGATCTGTATGGCTACACCTTC
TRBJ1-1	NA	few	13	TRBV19	CASSIQGPGEAFF	TGTGCCAGTAGTATCCAGGGGCCGGGGGAAGCTTTCTTT
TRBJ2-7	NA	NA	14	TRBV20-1	CSASSQTGPYEQYF	TGCAGTGCTAGTAGTCAGACTGGCCCCTACGAGCAGTACTTC
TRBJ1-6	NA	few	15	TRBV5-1	CASSLGQGHNSPLHF	TGCGCCAGCAGCTTGGGGCAGGGGCACAATTCACCCCTCCACTTT
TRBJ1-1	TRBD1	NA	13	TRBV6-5	CASSYELTGEAFF	TGTGCCAGCAGTTACGAGCTGACAGGGGAAGCTTTCTTT
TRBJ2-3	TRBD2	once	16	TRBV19	CASSIRLAGGADTQYF	TGTGCCAGTAGTATCAGACTAGCGGGAGGAGCAGATACGCAGTATTTT
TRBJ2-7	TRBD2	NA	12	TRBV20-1	CSASPGGNEQYF	TGCAGTGCTAGTCCCGGGGGGAACGAGCAGTACTTC
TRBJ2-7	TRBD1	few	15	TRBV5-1	CASSKGSTGAYEQYF	TGCGCCAGCAGCAAGGGTTCGACAGGGGCATACGAGCAGTACTTC
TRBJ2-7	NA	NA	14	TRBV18	CASSQDLKSYEQYF	TGTGCCAGCTCGCAGGACTTGAAGTCCTACGAGCAGTACTTC
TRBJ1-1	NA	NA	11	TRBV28	CASSSDLSAFF	TGTGCCAGCAGTTCGGACTTATCGGCTTTCTTT
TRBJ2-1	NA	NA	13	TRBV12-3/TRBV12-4	CASSLVAYGEQFF	TGTGCCAGCAGTTTGGTGGCTTATGGTGAGCAGTTCTTC
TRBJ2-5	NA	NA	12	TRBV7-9	CASSRELETQYF	TGTGCCAGCAGCCGAGAACTAGAGACCCAGTACTTC
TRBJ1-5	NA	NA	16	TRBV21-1	CASSKVKDAGGGAQHF	TGTGCCAGCAGCAAAGTTAAGGACGCAGGAGGTGGGGCCCAGCATTTT
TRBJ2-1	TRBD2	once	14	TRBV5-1	CASTLLAGLNEQFF	TGCGCCAGCACCCTACTAGCGGGGCTCAATGAGCAGTTCTTC
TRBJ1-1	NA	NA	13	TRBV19	CASSWGRGTEAFF	TGTGCCAGTAGTTGGGGACGGGGGACTGAAGCTTTCTTT
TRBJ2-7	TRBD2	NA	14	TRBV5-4	CASSLGLRGDEQYF	TGTGCCAGCAGCTTGGGCCTCCGGGGGGACGAGCAGTACTTC
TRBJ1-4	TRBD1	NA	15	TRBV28	CASSLLDRINEKLFF	TGTGCCAGCAGTTTACTGGACAGGATTAATGAAAAACTGTTTTTT
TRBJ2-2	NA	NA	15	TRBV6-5	CASSYERQLTGELFF	TGTGCCAGCAGTTACGAGAGACAGCTCACCGGGGAGCTGTTTTTT
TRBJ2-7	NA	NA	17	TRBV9	CASSVATGGGEQSEQYF	TGTGCCAGCAGCGTAGCTACTGGAGGGGGCGAGCAAAGCGAGCAGTACTTC
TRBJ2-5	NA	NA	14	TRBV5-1	CASSLGSTEETQYF	TGCGCCAGCAGCTTGGGTTCGACTGAGGAGACCCAGTACTTC
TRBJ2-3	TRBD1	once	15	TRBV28	CASSPTGVSTDTQYF	TGTGCCAGCAGCCCTACAGGGGTTTCCACAGATACGCAGTATTTT
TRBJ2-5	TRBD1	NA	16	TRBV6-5	CASSYGETGAAETQYF	TGTGCCAGCAGTTACGGGGAAACAGGGGCGGCGGAGACCCAGTACTTC